The clone carrying this T cell receptor beta chain was seen more than once but under ten times. PCR primers comprised 60 Vbeta and 13 Jbeta primers. Using immunoSEQ multiplex PCR, the repertoire was profiled, and TCRdb retains in-frame clones only, with some absent. The sample lists about 140,000 clones, over 70% seen once, with approximately 15% in the top ten. This CDR3 is built from 15 residues. The V gene's germline CDR1 is KGHSH and CDR2 LQKENI. V was cut by 4 bases and J by 0 bases, with 10 bases left in between. The sample belongs to a study of cytomegalovirus exposure and HLA in healthy donors.

The chain has TRBV18 and TRBJ1-3; D remains ambiguous. The sequenced sample was PBMCs. The TCR sequence derives from a woman in her thirties or forties in good health and CMV-seronegative. This chain's CDR3 is CASSQEGSSGNTIYF. Here the CDR3 DNA reads TGTGCCAGCTCACAGGAGGGCAGCTCTGGAAACACCATATATTTT.